The rows below give T cell receptor beta chains drawn from one sample of a study of blood T cell repertoires in COVID-19. Profiling relied on immunoSEQ multiplex PCR, and the TCRdb table lists in-frame clones only, not all of them. The sample has approximately 97,000 clones, almost 90% seen once. Sequences were obtained from peripheral blood. These receptors came from a man in his fifties or sixties with COVID-19, enrolled during active disease. CDR3s include the opening cysteine and the closing phenylalanine or tryptophan. D genes are given only for firm matches. Part of the rows lack a size; the others show once, few, many or a class for expanded clones.

d_call | j_call | v_call | clone_size | cdr3_aa | cdr3_nt
NA | TRBJ2-1 | TRBV5-8 | NA | CASSNPKIPSSYNEQFF | TGTGCCAGCAGCAACCCGAAAATCCCGAGCTCCTACAATGAGCAGTTCTTC
NA | TRBJ1-1 | TRBV9 | NA | CASGAGSSTEAFF | TGTGCCAGCGGAGCTGGGTCGAGCACTGAAGCTTTCTTT
NA | TRBJ1-2 | TRBV19 | NA | CASSATSQEYGYTF | TGTGCCAGTAGTGCAACCTCACAGGAGTATGGCTACACCTTC
NA | TRBJ1-1 | TRBV4-1 | NA | CASSQPRIHYTEAFF | TGCGCCAGCAGCCAACCTAGGATCCACTACACTGAAGCTTTCTTT
NA | TRBJ2-7 | TRBV6-2/TRBV6-3 | NA | CASSYGFYEQYF | TGTGCCAGCAGTTATGGCTTCTACGAGCAGTACTTC
TRBD2 | TRBJ2-1 | TRBV7-2 | NA | CASSFGGGANEQFF | TGTGCCAGCAGCTTCGGCGGGGGGGCCAATGAGCAGTTCTTC
TRBD1 | TRBJ1-5 | TRBV19 | once | CASSIIDRGNQPQHF | TGTGCCAGTAGTATAATAGACAGGGGAAATCAGCCCCAGCATTTT
NA | TRBJ1-4 | TRBV19 | NA | CASSGQFSNEKLFF | TGTGCCAGTAGTGGACAGTTTTCTAATGAAAAACTGTTTTTT
TRBD1 | TRBJ1-1 | TRBV18 | NA | CASSPQTGVNTEAFF | TGTGCCAGCTCACCACAGACAGGGGTGAACACTGAAGCTTTCTTT
TRBD2 | TRBJ2-1 | TRBV5-1 | NA | CASSFMGLPNNEQFF | TGCGCCAGCAGCTTCATGGGACTACCAAACAATGAGCAGTTCTTC
NA | TRBJ2-7 | TRBV18 | NA | CASSRSGEEQYF | TGTGCCAGCTCACGTTCAGGTGAGGAGCAGTACTTC
NA | TRBJ1-1 | TRBV6-4 | NA | CASSDPRGTEAFF | TGTGCCAGCAGTGACCCGCGGGGCACTGAAGCTTTCTTT
NA | TRBJ1-1 | TRBV11-1 | NA | CAVKERGRAEAFF | TGTGCCGTAAAAGAAAGGGGTAGGGCTGAAGCTTTCTTT
NA | TRBJ1-5 | TRBV27 | NA | CASSLGGYSNQPQHF | TGTGCCAGCAGTTTAGGAGGCTATAGCAATCAGCCCCAGCATTTT
NA | TRBJ2-4 | TRBV24-1 | NA | CAATGNIQYF | TGTGCCGCGACGGGGAACATTCAGTACTTC
TRBD1 | TRBJ2-1 | TRBV28 | NA | CASSLNPQFRQGTTYNEQFF | TGTGCCAGCAGCCTGAACCCACAATTTCGACAGGGGACGACCTACAATGAGCAGTTCTTC
NA | TRBJ1-6 | TRBV6-1 | NA | CASSERQIMNSPLHF | TGTGCCAGCAGTGAGCGACAGATAATGAATTCACCCCTCCACTTT
NA | TRBJ1-3 | TRBV6-5 | NA | CASSYSRTPSGNTIYF | TGTGCCAGCAGTTACTCCAGGACACCCTCTGGAAACACCATATATTTT
NA | TRBJ2-1 | TRBV9 | NA | CASSVGGGSYNEQFF | TGTGCCAGCAGCGTAGGGGGCGGCTCCTACAATGAGCAGTTCTTC
NA | TRBJ1-5 | TRBV29-1 | NA | CSAIKGVDQPQHF | TGCAGCGCAATTAAGGGAGTAGATCAGCCCCAGCATTTT
TRBD2 | TRBJ2-7 | TRBV19 | NA | CASSIEASGAYEQYF | TGTGCCAGTAGTATTGAGGCTAGCGGGGCCTACGAGCAGTACTTC
TRBD2 | TRBJ2-2 | TRBV19 | NA | CASSWGGTGELFF | TGTGCCAGTAGTTGGGGGGGCACCGGGGAGCTGTTTTTT